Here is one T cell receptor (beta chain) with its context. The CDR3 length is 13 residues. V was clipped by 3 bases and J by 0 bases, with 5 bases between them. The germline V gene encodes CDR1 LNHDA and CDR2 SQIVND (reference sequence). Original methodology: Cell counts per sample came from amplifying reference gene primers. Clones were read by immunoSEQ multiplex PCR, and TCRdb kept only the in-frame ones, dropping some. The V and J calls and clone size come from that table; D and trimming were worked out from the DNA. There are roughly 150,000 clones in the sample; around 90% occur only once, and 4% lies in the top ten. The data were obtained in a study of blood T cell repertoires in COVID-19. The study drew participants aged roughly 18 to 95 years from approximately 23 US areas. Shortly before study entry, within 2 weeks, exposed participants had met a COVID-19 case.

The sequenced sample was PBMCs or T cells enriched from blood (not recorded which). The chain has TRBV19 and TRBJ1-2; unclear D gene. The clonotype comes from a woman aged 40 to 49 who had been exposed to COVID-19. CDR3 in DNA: TGTGCCAGTAGTATCCGGGCTAACTATGGCTACACCTTC. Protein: CASSIRANYGYTF.